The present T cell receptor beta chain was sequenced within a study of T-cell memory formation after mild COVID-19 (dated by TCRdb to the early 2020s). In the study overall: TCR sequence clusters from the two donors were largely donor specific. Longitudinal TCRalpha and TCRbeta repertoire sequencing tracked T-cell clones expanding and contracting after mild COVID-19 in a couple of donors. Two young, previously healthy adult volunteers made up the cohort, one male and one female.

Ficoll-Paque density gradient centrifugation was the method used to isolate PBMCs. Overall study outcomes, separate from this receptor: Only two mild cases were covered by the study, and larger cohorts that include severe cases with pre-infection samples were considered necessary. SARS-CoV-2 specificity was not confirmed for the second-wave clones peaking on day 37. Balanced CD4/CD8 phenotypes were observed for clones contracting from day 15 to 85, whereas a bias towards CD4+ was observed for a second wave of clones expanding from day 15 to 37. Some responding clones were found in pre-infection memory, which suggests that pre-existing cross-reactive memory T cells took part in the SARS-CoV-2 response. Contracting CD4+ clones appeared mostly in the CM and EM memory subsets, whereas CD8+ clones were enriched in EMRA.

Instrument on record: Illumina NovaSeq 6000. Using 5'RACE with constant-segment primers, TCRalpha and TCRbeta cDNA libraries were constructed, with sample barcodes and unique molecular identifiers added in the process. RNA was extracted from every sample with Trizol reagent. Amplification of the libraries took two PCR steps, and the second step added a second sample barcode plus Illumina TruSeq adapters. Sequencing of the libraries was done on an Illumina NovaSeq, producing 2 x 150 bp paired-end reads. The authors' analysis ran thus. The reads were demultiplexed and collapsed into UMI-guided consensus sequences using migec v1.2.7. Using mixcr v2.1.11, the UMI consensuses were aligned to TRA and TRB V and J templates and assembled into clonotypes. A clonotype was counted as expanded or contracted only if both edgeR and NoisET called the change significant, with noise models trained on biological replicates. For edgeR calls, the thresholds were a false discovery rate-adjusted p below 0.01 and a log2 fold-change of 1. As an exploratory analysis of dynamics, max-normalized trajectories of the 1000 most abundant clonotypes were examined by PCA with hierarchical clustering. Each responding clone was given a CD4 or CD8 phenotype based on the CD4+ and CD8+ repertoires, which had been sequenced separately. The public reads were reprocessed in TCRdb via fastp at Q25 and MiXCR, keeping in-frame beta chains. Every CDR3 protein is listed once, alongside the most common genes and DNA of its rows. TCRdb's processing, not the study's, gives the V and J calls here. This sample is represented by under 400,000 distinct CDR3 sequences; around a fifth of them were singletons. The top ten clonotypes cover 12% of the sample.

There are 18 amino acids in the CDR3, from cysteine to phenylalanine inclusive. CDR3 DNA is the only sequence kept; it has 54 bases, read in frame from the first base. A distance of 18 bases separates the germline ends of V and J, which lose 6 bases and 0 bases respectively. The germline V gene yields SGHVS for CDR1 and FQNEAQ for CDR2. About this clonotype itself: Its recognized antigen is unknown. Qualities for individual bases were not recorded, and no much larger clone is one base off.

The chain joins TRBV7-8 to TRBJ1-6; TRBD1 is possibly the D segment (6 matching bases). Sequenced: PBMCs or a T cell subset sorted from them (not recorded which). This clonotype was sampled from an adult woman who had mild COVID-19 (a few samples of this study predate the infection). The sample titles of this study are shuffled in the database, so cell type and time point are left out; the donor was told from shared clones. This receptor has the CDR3 CASRGTARGSSYNSPLHF. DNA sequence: TGTGCCAGCAGAGGGACGGCCAGGGGAAGCTCCTATAATTCACCCCTCCACTTT. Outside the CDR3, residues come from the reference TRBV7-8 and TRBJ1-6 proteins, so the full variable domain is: GAGVSQSPRYKVAKRGQDVALRCDPISGHVSLFWYQQALGQGPEFLTYFQNEAQLDKSGLPSDRFFAERPEGSVSTLKIQRTQQEDSAVYLCASRGTARGSSYNSPLHFGNGTRLTVT.